The rows below give T cell receptor beta chains drawn from one sample of a study of T cell responses to AZD1222 COVID-19 vaccine. Using immunoSEQ multiplex PCR, the repertoire was profiled, and TCRdb retains in-frame clones only, with some absent. The sample lists approximately 110,000 clones, over 75% occurring once. Sequencing was performed on peripheral blood, taken on day 0 of AZD1222 vaccination. The receptor set was obtained from an adult in good health. The CDR3 runs from the conserved cysteine through the conserved F or W. D genes are given only for firm matches. Some rows have no size entry. The others give once, few or many, or a class for an expanded clone.

>TRBV10-3|once|TRBD1|TRBJ2-1
TGTGCCATCAGTGATCCGGGACAGGGGGCGGGTGAGCAGTTCTTC
CAISDPGQGAGEQFF
>TRBV2|.|TRBD1|TRBJ1-2
TGTGCCAGCACGGCGACAGGGAGTAACTATGGCTACACCTTC
CASTATGSNYGYTF
>TRBV19|few|TRBD1|TRBJ1-3
TGTGCCAGTACCGTGGACAGGGTTTCTGGAAACACCATATATTTT
CASTVDRVSGNTIYF
>TRBV6-1|.|TRBD1|TRBJ1-1
TGTGCCAGCAGTGAGACAGGGTGGACTGAAGCTTTCTTT
CASSETGWTEAFF
>TRBV28|.|.|TRBJ1-3
TGTGCCAGCACCCCTCGGGGCGGCTTTGGAAACACCATATATTTT
CASTPRGGFGNTIYF
>TRBV9|.|TRBD2|TRBJ2-1
TGTGCCAGCAGCGTAGCTACTATTAGCGGGGGGCAGGGGAATGAGCAGTTCTTC
CASSVATISGGQGNEQFF
>TRBV6-5|.|TRBD1|TRBJ2-7
TGTGCCAGCAGGCCGGGACAGGGATACGAGCAGTACTTC
CASRPGQGYEQYF
>TRBV12-3/TRBV12-4|.|.|TRBJ2-5
TGTGCCAGCAGTGCCCCCAACCAAGAGACCCAGTACTTC
CASSAPNQETQYF
>TRBV10-1|once|TRBD2|TRBJ2-5
TGCGCCAGCAGTCCACTGGGAGGGGTACGAGAGACCCAGTACTTC
CASSPLGGVRETQYF
>TRBV28|.|.|TRBJ2-7
TGTGCCAGCAGTTCCCCCGGACGTTACGAGCAGTACTTC
CASSSPGRYEQYF
>TRBV6-5|.|TRBD1|TRBJ2-1
TGTGCCAGCCAAGGGACAGGTCTAGGTGAGCAGTTCTTC
CASQGTGLGEQFF
>TRBV24-1|.|TRBD2|TRBJ2-7
TGTGCCACCGGGGAGGGCGACGAGCAGTACTTC
CATGEGDEQYF